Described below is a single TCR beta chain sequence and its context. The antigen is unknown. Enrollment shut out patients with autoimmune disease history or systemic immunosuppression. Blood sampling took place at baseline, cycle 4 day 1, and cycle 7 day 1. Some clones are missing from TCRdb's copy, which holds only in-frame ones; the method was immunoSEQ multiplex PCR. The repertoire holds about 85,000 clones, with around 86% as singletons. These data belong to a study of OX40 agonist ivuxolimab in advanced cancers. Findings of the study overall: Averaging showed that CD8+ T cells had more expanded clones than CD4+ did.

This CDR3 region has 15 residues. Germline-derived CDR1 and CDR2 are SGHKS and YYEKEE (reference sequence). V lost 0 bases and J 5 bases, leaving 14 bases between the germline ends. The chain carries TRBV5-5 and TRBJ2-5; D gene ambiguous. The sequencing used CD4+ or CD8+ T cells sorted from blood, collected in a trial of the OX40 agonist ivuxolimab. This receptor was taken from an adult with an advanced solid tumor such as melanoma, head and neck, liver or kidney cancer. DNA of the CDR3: TGTGCCAGCAGCTTGGCCGGCAGACCCGGGGAGACCCAGTACTTC. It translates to CASSLAGRPGETQYF.